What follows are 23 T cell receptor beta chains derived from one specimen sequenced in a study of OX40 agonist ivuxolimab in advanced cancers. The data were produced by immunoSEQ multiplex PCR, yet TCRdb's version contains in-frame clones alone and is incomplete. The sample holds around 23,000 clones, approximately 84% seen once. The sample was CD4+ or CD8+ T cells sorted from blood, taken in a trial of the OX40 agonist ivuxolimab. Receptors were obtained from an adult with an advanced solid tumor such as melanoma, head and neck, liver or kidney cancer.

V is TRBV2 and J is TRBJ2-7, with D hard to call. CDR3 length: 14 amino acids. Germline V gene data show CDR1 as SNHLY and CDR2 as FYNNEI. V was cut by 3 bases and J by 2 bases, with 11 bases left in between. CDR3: CASSEPGMTYEQYF. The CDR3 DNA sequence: TGTGCCAGCAGTGAGCCAGGAATGACCTACGAGCAGTACTTC.

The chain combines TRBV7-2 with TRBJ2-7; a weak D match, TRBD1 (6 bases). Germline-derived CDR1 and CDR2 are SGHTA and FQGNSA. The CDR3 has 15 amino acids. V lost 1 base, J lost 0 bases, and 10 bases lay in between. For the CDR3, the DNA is TGTGCCAGCAGCTTAGATCAGGGGCACTCCTACGAGCAGTACTTC. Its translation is CASSLDQGHSYEQYF.

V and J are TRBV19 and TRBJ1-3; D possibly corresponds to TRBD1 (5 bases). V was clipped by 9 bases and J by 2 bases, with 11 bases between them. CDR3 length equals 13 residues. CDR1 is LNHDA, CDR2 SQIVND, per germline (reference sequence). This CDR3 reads CASRGRPGNTIYF. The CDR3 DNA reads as TGTGCCAGCCGGGGCCGGCCTGGAAACACCATATATTTT. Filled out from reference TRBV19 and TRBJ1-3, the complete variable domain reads DGGITQSPKYLFRKEGQNVTLSCEQNLNHDAMYWYRQDPGQGLRLIYYSQIVNDFQKGDIAEGYSVSREKKESFPLTVTSAQKNPTAFYLCASRGRPGNTIYFGEGSWLTVV.

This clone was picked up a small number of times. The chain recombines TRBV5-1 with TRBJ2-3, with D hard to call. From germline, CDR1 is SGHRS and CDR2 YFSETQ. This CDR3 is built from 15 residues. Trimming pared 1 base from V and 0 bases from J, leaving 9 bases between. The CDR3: CASSLSTASTDTQYF. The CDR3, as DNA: TGCGCCAGCAGCTTGAGTACAGCTAGCACAGATACGCAGTATTTT.

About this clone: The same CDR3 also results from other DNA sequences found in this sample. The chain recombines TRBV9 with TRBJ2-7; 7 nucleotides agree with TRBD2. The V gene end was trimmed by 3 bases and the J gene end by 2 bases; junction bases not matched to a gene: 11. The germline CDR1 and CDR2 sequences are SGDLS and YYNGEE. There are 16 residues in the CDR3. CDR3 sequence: CASSEGTTSLAYEQYF. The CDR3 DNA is TGTGCCAGCAGCGAGGGGACGACTAGCTTAGCCTACGAGCAGTACTTC. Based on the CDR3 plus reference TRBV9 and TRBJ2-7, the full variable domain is DSGVTQTPKHLITATGQRVTLRCSPRSGDLSVYWYQQSLDQGLQFLIQYYNGEERAKGNILERFSAQQFPDLHSELNLSSLELGDSALYFCASSEGTTSLAYEQYFGPGTRLTVT.

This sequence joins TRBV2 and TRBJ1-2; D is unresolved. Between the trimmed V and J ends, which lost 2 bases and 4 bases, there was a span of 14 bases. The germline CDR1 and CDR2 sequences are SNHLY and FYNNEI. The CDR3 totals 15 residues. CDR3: CASSEIYGETYGYTF. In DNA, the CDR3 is TGTGCCAGCAGTGAAATTTATGGCGAGACCTATGGCTACACCTTC.

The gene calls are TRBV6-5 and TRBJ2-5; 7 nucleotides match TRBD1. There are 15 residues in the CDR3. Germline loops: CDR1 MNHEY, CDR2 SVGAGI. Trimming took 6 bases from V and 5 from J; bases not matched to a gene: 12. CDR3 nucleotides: TGTGCCAGCAGGCTACACAGGGGTGGTATGGAGACCCAGTACTTC. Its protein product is CASRLHRGGMETQYF.

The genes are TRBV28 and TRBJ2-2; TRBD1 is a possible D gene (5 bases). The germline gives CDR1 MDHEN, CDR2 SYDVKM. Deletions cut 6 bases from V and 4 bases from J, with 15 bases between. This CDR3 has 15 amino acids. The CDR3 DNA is TGTGCCAGCAGCCTCGTGTGGGGCGGCACCGGGGAGCTGTTTTTT. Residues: CASSLVWGGTGELFF.

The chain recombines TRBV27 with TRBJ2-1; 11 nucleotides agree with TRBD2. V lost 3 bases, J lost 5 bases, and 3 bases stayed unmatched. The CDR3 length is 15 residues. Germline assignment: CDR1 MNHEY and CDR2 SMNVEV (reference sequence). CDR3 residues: CASSFGTSGHNEQFF. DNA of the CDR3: TGTGCCAGCAGTTTCGGGACTAGCGGCCACAATGAGCAGTTCTTC.

The CDR3 DNA reads TGCGCCAGCAGTCTGTGCTGGACAGGGGGCAGGGAGACCCAGTACTTC. It is translated as CASSLCWTGGRETQYF. The V gene is TRBV23-1, the J gene TRBJ2-5; 11 positions agree with TRBD1. TRBV23-1 is noted as an ORF with a role that remains uncertain. This CDR3 contains 16 residues. The junction had 9 bases not matched to a gene; V was cut back by 4 bases and J by 5 bases.

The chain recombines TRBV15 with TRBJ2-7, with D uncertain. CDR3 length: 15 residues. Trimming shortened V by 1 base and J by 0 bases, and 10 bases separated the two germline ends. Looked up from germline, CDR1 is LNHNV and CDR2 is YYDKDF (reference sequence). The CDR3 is CATSRALDFSYEQYF. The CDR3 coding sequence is TGTGCCACCAGCAGAGCCCTAGACTTCTCCTACGAGCAGTACTTC.

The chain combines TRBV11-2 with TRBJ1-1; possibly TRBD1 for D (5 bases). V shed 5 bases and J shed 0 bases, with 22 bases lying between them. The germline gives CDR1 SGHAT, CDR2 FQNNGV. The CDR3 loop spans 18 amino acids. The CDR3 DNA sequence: TGTGCCAGCAGCCTCCCCCGGGGGGTCGGTAGTATGAACACTGAAGCTTTCTTT. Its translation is CASSLPRGVGSMNTEAFF.

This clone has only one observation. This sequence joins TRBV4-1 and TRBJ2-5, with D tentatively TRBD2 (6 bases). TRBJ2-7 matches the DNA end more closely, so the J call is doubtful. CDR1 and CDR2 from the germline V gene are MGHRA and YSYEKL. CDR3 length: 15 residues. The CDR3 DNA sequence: TGCGCCAGCAGGGGCAGCGGCGGGATAGACTACGAGCAGTACTTC. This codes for CASRGSGGIDYEQYF.

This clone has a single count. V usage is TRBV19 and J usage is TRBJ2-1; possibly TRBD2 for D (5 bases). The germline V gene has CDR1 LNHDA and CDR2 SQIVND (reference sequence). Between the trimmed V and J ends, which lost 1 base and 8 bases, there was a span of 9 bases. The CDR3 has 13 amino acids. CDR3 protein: CASSIVLVDEQFF. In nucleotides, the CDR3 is TGTGCCAGTAGTATAGTACTAGTCGATGAGCAGTTCTTC.

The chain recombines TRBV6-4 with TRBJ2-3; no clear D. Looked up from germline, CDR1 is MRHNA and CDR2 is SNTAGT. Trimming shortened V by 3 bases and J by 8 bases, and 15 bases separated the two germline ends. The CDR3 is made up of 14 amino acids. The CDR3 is CASSEAKDPGTQYF. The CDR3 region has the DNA TGTGCCAGCAGTGAGGCGAAGGACCCGGGTACGCAGTATTTT.

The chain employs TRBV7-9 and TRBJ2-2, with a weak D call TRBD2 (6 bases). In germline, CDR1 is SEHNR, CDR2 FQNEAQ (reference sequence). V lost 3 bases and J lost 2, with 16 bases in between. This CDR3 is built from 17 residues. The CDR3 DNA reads TGTGCCAGCAGCTTGCCAGTAGCGGCCCAAAACACCGGGGAGCTGTTTTTT. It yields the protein CASSLPVAAQNTGELFF. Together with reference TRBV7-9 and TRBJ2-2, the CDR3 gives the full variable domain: DTGVSQNPRHKITKRGQNVTFRCDPISEHNRLYWYRQTLGQGPEFLTYFQNEAQLEKSRLLSDRFSAERPKGSFSTLEIQRTEQGDSAMYLCASSLPVAAQNTGELFFGEGSRLTVL.

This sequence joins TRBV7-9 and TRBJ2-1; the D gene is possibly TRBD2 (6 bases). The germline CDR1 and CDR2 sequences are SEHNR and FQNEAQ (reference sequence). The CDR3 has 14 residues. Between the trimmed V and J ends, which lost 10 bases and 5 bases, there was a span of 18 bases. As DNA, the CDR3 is TGTGCCAAACTTGGGACTCGTACCCACAATGAGCAGTTCTTC. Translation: CAKLGTRTHNEQFF.

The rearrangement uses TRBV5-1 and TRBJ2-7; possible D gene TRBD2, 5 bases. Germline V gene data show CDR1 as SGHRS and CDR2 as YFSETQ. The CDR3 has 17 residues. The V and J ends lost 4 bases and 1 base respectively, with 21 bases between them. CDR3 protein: CASSPLFPLAESYEQYF. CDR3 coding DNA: TGCGCCAGCAGCCCACTTTTCCCCCTAGCAGAATCCTACGAGCAGTACTTC.

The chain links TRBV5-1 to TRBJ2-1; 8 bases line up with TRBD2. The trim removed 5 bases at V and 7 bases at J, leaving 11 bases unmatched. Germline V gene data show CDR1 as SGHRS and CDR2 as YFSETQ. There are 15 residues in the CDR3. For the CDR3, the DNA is TGCGCCAGCAGACCTCTAGCGGGTCTACCTAATGAGCAGTTCTTC. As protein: CASRPLAGLPNEQFF.

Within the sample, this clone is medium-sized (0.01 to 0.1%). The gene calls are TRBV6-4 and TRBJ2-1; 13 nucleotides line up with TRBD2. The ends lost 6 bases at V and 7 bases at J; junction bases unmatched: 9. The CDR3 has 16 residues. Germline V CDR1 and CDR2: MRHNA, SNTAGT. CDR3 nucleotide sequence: TGTGCCAGCAGCCAACTAGCGGGAGGGCCATTGAATGAGCAGTTCTTC. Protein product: CASSQLAGGPLNEQFF.

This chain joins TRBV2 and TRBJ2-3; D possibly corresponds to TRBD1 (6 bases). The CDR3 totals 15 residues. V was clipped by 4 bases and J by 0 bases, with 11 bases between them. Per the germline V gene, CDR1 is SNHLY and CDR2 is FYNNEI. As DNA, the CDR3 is TGTGCCAGCAGTGGACGGACAGCTAGCACAGATACGCAGTATTTT. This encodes CASSGRTASTDTQYF.

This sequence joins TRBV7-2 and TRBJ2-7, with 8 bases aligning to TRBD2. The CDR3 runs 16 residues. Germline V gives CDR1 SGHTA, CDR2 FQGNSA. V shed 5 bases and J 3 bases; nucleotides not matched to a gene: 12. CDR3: CASSLPPGTSHYEQYF. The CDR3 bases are TGTGCCAGCAGCCTACCCCCGGGGACTAGTCACTACGAGCAGTACTTC.

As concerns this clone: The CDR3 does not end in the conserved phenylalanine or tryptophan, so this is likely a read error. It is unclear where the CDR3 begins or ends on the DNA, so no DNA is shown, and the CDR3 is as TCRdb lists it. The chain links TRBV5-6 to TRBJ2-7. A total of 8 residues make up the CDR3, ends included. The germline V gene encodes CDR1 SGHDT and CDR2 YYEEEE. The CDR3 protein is CASSCHGC.